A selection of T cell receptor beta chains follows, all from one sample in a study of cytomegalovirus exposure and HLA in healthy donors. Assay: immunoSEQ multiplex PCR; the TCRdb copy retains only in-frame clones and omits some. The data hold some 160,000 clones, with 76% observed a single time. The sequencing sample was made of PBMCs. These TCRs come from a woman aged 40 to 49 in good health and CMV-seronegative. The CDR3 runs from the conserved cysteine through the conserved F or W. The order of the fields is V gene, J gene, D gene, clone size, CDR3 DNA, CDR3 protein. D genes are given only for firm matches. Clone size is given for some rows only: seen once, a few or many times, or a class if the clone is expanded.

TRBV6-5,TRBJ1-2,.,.,TGTGCCAGCAGTTACTCCGGAGCCGTAATGAATGGCTACACCTTC,CASSYSGAVMNGYTF
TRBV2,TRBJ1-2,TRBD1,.,TGTGCCAGCCTAAGACAGGGTACCTATGGCTACACCTTC,CASLRQGTYGYTF
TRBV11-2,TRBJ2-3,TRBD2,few,TGTGCCAGCAGCCCACTAGCGGGGGGGCAGGTTACGCAGTATTTT,CASSPLAGGQVTQYF
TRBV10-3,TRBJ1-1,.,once,TGTGCCATCCAACCGGGGAAGAACACTGAAGCTTTCTTT,CAIQPGKNTEAFF
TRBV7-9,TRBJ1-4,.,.,TGTGCCAGCAGCCTTAATGAAAAACTGTTTTTT,CASSLNEKLFF
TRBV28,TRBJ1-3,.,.,TGTGCCAGCACCCAGACTGGGTCAGGAAACACCATATATTTT,CASTQTGSGNTIYF
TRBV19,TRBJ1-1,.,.,TGTGCCAGTAGTGATGGCCTTTGGGAGGCTTTCTTT,CASSDGLWEAFF
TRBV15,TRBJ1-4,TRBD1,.,TGTGCCACCAGCCCGGGCGGGACAGGTACTAATGAAAAACTGTTTTTT,CATSPGGTGTNEKLFF
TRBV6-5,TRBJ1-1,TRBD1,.,TGTGCCAGCAGTTCTTGGACAGGGAACACTGAAGCTTTCTTT,CASSSWTGNTEAFF
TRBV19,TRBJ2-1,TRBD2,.,TGTGCCAGTAGTATCCGAGCGGGGGGGCTTTTCGATGAGCAGTTCTTC,CASSIRAGGLFDEQFF
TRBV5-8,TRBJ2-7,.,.,TGTGCCAGCAGCTTGGACTGGAGAAGCTACGAGCAGTACTTC,CASSLDWRSYEQYF
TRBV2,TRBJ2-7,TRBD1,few,TGTGCCAGCAGTGACAGGGGGTACGAGCAGTACTTC,CASSDRGYEQYF
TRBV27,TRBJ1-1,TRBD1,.,TGTGCCAGCAGTTCGACAGGGGGGAACACTGAAGCTTTCTTT,CASSSTGGNTEAFF
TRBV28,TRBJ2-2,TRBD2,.,TGTGCCAGCAGTGCACCGGGACTAGCGGGGGGGAACGCCGGGGAGCTGTTTTTT,CASSAPGLAGGNAGELFF
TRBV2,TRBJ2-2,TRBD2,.,TGTGCCAGCAGGGGACTAGCGGGGGCCTCCACCGGGGAGCTGTTTTTT,CASRGLAGASTGELFF
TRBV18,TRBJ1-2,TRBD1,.,TGTGCCAGCTCACCCGGGACAGCGCAGGGCTACACCTTC,CASSPGTAQGYTF
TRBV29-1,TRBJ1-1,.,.,TGCAGCGGGAACCCGTCAGGGACTGAAGCTTTCTTT,CSGNPSGTEAFF
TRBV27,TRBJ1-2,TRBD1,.,TGTGCCAGCAGGGGGCAGGGGGCGCTTGGCTACACCTTC,CASRGQGALGYTF
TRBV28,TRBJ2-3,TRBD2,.,TGTGCCACCGCGGGCATAGCTAGCGGGAATCTTGCAGATACGCAGTATTTT,CATAGIASGNLADTQYF
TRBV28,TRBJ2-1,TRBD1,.,TGTGCCAGCATCACCGGGACAGGGGCTGTCAATGAGCAGTTCTTC,CASITGTGAVNEQFF
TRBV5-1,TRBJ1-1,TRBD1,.,TGCGCCAGCAGCTTAACAGGGGTTAACACTGAAGCTTTCTTT,CASSLTGVNTEAFF
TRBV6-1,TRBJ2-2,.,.,TGTGCCAGCAGACAGGGAGAGGACACCGGGGAGCTGTTTTTT,CASRQGEDTGELFF
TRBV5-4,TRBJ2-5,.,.,TGTGCCAGCAGCTTGGCCTCGGGTATAGAGACCCAGTACTTC,CASSLASGIETQYF
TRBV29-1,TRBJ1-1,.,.,TGCAGCGTTGAAGGATCAAGGGGTTTTAACACTGAAGCTTTCTTT,CSVEGSRGFNTEAFF
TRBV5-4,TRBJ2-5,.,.,TGTGCCAGCAGCTTATCGACAGAGAGACAAGAGACCCAGTACTTC,CASSLSTERQETQYF
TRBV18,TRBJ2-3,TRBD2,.,TGTGCCAGCTCACCATTAAAGCGGGAGGTAGATACGCAGTATTTT,CASSPLKREVDTQYF
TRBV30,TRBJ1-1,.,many,TGTGCCTGGCTTAGAACCGATGAAGCTTTCTTT,CAWLRTDEAFF
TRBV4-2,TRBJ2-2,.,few,TGTGCCAGCAGCCAAGATCACTCCTACGCGAACACCGGGGAGCTGTTTTTT,CASSQDHSYANTGELFF
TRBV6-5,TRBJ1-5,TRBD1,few,TGTGCCAGCAGTTCCCGGACAGGTTTTAATCAGCCCCAGCATTTT,CASSSRTGFNQPQHF
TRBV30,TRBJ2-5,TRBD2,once,TGTGCCGTAAAACGGGCGGGGGAGGAGACCCAGTACTTC,CAVKRAGEETQYF
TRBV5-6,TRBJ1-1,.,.,TGTGCCAGCAGCTTGGTAGGAGGAGCCACTGAAGCTTTCTTT,CASSLVGGATEAFF
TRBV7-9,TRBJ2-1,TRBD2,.,TGTTCCAGCAGCTTATTACTAGCGGAGGTCCATGAGCAGTTCTTC,CSSSLLLAEVHEQFF
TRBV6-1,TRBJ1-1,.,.,TGTGCCAGCGGCCAGACAGGGAACACTGAAGCTTTCTTT,CASGQTGNTEAFF
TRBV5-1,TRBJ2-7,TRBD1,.,TGCGCCAGCAGCTACGGGACAGTCACCTACGAGCAGTACTTC,CASSYGTVTYEQYF
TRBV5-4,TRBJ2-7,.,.,TGTGCCAGCAGCAACGGGGTGTGGCGGACCTACGAGCAGTACTTC,CASSNGVWRTYEQYF
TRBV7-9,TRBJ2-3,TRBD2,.,TGTGCCAGCAGCTCCTCCCGAACTAGCGGGGTTGCAGATACGCAGTATTTT,CASSSSRTSGVADTQYF
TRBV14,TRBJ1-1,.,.,TGTGCCAGCAGCCAAGTACAGGGTATAGAAGCTTTCTTT,CASSQVQGIEAFF